What follows are 23 T cell receptor beta chains derived from one specimen sequenced in a study of blood T cell repertoires in COVID-19. Using immunoSEQ multiplex PCR, the repertoire was profiled, and TCRdb retains in-frame clones only, with some absent. Counted here are 150,000 to 200,000 clones, about 85% occurring once; the ten biggest clones make up 10% to 15%. Specimen: peripheral blood. Receptors originate from a man in his 70s who had recovered from COVID-19.

Only one count was recorded for this clone. The DNA for the CDR3 is TGTGCTAGTGGTCTCGGACAGAGCGGGGCCTACGAGCAGTACTTC. It yields the protein CASGLGQSGAYEQYF. The chain combines TRBV12-5 with TRBJ2-7; the D gene is possibly TRBD2 (7 bases). Trimming took 5 bases from V and 2 from J, leaving 16 bases between them. Germline CDR1 reads LGHNT; CDR2 reads FRNRAP. The CDR3 spans 15 residues.

The J gene is TRBJ1-2, the V gene TRBV12-3 or TRBV12-4; 9 bases are shared with TRBD1. V lost 6 bases to trimming and J lost 3 bases; unmatched junction nucleotides: 2. This CDR3 contains 13 residues. CDR3 in amino acids: CASRGTGYYGYTF. DNA for the CDR3: TGTGCCAGCAGAGGGACAGGGTACTATGGCTACACCTTC.

V gene TRBV10-3 combines with J gene TRBJ2-7; D is perhaps TRBD2 (6 bases). CDR1 and CDR2 (germline): ENHRY, SYGVKD. V dropped 3 bases and J dropped 0 bases, with 9 bases sitting between them. This CDR3 comprises 14 residues. The DNA for the CDR3 is TGTGCCATCAGTGACCGGGAGCGCTCCTACGAGCAGTACTTC. It encodes CAISDRERSYEQYF.

The chain has TRBV6-7 and TRBJ1-6; D gene unclear. TRBV6-7 qualifies as an ORF whose function is uncertain. The CDR3 is 17 amino acids. With 6 bases removed from V and 3 bases from J, the gap between germline ends came to 18 bases. Here the CDR3 reads CASSHQEPGNYNSPLHF. The CDR3 region has the DNA TGTGCCAGCAGCCACCAAGAACCCGGGAACTATAATTCACCCCTCCACTTT.

The gene calls are TRBV10-3 and TRBJ2-7, with D hard to call. The germline CDR1 and CDR2 sequences are ENHRY and SYGVKD. The CDR3 runs 14 residues. V shed 0 bases and J shed 4 bases, with 10 bases lying between them. Here the CDR3 DNA reads TGTGCCATCAGTGAGTCGGGCAGTGGGTACGAGCAGTACTTC. Encoded protein: CAISESGSGYEQYF.

The J gene is TRBJ1-2, the V gene TRBV3-1 (or the pseudogene TRBV3-2), with TRBD1 identical over 9 bases. This CDR3 comprises 16 residues. CDR1 and CDR2 (germline): LGHDT, YNNKEL (reference sequence). Trimming at V came to 1 base and at J to 2 bases, leaving 5 bases not matched to a gene. For the CDR3, the DNA is TGTGCCAGCAGCCAAGCCGCCGGGACAGGGAACTATGGCTACACCTTC. It specifies CASSQAAGTGNYGYTF.

The rearrangement joins TRBV6-6 to TRBJ2-2; D remains ambiguous. Per germline, CDR1 MNHNY and CDR2 SVGAGI (reference sequence). The CDR3 is 13 amino acids. The V end was cut by 7 bases, the J end by 3 bases, with 9 bases between. CDR3 sequence: CASIGQYTGELFF. As DNA, the CDR3 is TGTGCCAGCATTGGTCAGTACACCGGGGAGCTGTTTTTT.

The rearrangement links TRBV7-2 to TRBJ1-5; D might be TRBD1 (6 bases). The CDR3 runs to 14 residues. CDR1 is SGHTA and CDR2 is FQGNSA in the germline V gene. V shed 4 bases and J shed 6 bases, with 13 bases lying between them. The CDR3 DNA reads TGTGCCAGCAGCTCGGGCCTCAGGGGTCAGCCCCAGCATTTT. Amino acids: CASSSGLRGQPQHF.

The V call is TRBV3-1 (or the pseudogene TRBV3-2), the J call TRBJ2-4; D unresolved. Per the germline V gene, CDR1 is LGHDT and CDR2 is YNNKEL (reference sequence). The V gene lost 1 base and the J gene lost 9 bases, with 7 bases spanning the gap. The CDR3 is 12 amino acids. CDR3 sequence (DNA): TGTGCCAGCAGCCAAGTAGATCTCATTCAGTACTTC. Protein sequence: CASSQVDLIQYF.

The DNA for the CDR3 is TGTGCCAGCAGCCCTCCTCCGGGGGGAGGGCTAGCGGGATTCCAAGAGACCCAGTACTTC. It codes for CASSPPPGGGLAGFQETQYF. The chain employs TRBV3-1 (or the pseudogene TRBV3-2) and TRBJ2-5; 9 bases are shared with TRBD2. The CDR3 contains 20 residues. The trim removed 4 bases at V and 1 base at J, leaving 19 bases unmatched. The germline V gene has CDR1 LGHDT and CDR2 YNNKEL (reference sequence).

The rearrangement uses TRBV5-4 and TRBJ2-7, with 9 nucleotides matching TRBD1. Per germline, CDR1 SGHNT and CDR2 YYREEE (reference sequence). The CDR3 consists of 15 residues. With V trimmed by 3 bases and J by 0 bases, 4 bases remained unmatched. The CDR3 spells CASSSGTGTSYEQYF. The CDR3 nucleotides are TGTGCCAGCAGCTCCGGGACAGGGACCTCCTACGAGCAGTACTTC.

This clone occurred a few times. This rearrangement joins TRBV6-5 to TRBJ1-5, with D unclear. Germline V gene data show CDR1 as MNHEY and CDR2 as SVGAGI. The CDR3 is 15 residues long. V lost 10 bases, J lost 0 bases, and 16 bases lay in between. Here the CDR3 DNA reads TGTGCCATCAAGACGGGGATTGATAGCAATCAGCCCCAGCATTTT. Its protein product is CAIKTGIDSNQPQHF.

The chain employs TRBV5-5 and TRBJ2-5, with D tentatively TRBD1 (6 bases). This CDR3 spans 14 amino acids. Germline CDR1 is SGHKS and CDR2 is YYEKEE (reference sequence). V dropped 4 bases and J dropped 3 bases, with 13 bases sitting between them. This CDR3 reads CASSPSTGKETQYF. The CDR3 coding sequence is TGTGCCAGCAGCCCTTCGACAGGAAAAGAGACCCAGTACTTC.

The J gene is TRBJ1-1, the V gene TRBV7-9; D ambiguous. This CDR3 contains 11 residues. Per germline, CDR1 SEHNR and CDR2 FQNEAQ (reference sequence). V lost 5 bases and J lost 5, with 6 bases in between. As DNA, the CDR3 is TGTGCCAGCAGCCCCCAGACTGAAGCTTTCTTT. It encodes CASSPQTEAFF.

This chain connects TRBV6-1 to TRBJ1-3, with a weak D call TRBD1 (5 bases). The germline V gene encodes CDR1 MNHNS and CDR2 SASEGT. The CDR3 is 15 residues long. Trimming removed 2 bases from V and 2 bases from J, with 10 bases in between. In DNA form, the CDR3 reads TGTGCCAGCAGTGAATTCCAGGGCCCTGGAAACACCATATATTTT. Protein: CASSEFQGPGNTIYF.

About this clone: Because the CDR3 is missing its conserved closing phenylalanine or tryptophan, this is likely a read error. The DNA is omitted, as the CDR3 cannot be located on it reliably, and the CDR3 follows TCRdb's listing. This sequence joins TRBV28 and TRBJ2-7; TRBD2 is taken as the D call from the table, unchecked against the DNA. The CDR3 is 16 residues long, ends included. Germline V gene lookup returns CDR1 MDHEN and CDR2 SYDVKM. Here the CDR3 reads CASSSGTSGGPLRVMD.

The chain links TRBV5-1 to TRBJ2-6; no definite D call. This CDR3 is 14 amino acids long. CDR1 is SGHRS and CDR2 is YFSETQ in the germline V gene. The V and J ends lost 5 bases and 2 bases respectively, with 8 bases between them. The CDR3 region is CASSPRAGANVLTF. CDR3 nucleotides: TGCGCCAGCAGTCCACGGGCTGGGGCCAACGTCCTGACTTTC.

This chain connects TRBV2 to TRBJ2-1; tentatively, D is TRBD2 (6 bases). Germline loops: CDR1 SNHLY, CDR2 FYNNEI. The length of the CDR3 is 16 residues. V dropped 6 bases and J dropped 0 bases, with 15 bases sitting between them. The CDR3 coding sequence is TGTGCCAGCAGCTACAGGACTACTAGCTCCTACAATGAGCAGTTCTTC. It is translated as CASSYRTTSSYNEQFF.

This clone came up once. The chain couples TRBV7-3 to TRBJ2-3; TRBD1 agrees at 11 bases. Per germline, CDR1 SGHTA and CDR2 FQGTGA. Germline trimming cut 6 bases from V and 4 bases from J; bases unmatched to any gene: 3. The CDR3 runs 14 residues. The CDR3 DNA follows: TGTGCCAGCAGGGAGGGACAGGGGGCAGATACGCAGTATTTT. The encoded protein is CASREGQGADTQYF.

The V and J genes are TRBV21-1 and TRBJ2-7; TRBD1, the D gene given by the table, was not confirmed from the DNA. TRBV21-1 is designated a pseudogene. This CDR3 is built from 15 residues. The DNA of the CDR3 is TGTGCCAGCAGCAATAACAGGGGGCCCACCTACGAGCAGTACTTC. Translating it yields CASSNNRGPTYEQYF.

The chain combines TRBV3-1 (or the pseudogene TRBV3-2) with TRBJ1-3; 7 nucleotides align to TRBD1. The CDR3 loop spans 16 amino acids. Germline CDR1 LGHDT, CDR2 YNNKEL (reference sequence). Trimming removed 3 bases from V and 0 bases from J; junction bases left unmatched: 5. The CDR3 coding sequence is TGTGCCAGCAGCCATATGACAGGGTCCTCTGGAAACACCATATATTTT. Protein product: CASSHMTGSSGNTIYF.

This chain uses TRBV4-1 with TRBJ2-1; TRBD2 aligns across 11 bases. The CDR3 is 16 amino acids. Germline lookup yields CDR1 MGHRA and CDR2 YSYEKL. The trim removed 5 bases at V and 7 bases at J, leaving 10 bases unmatched. CDR3 in DNA: TGCGCCAGCAGCGCTACTAGCGGGAGAATGATAAATGAGCAGTTCTTC. Encoded protein: CASSATSGRMINEQFF.

V gene TRBV7-8 combines with J gene TRBJ1-5; weak D call: TRBD1 (5 bases). Trimming shortened V by 4 bases and J by 1 base, and 14 bases separated the two germline ends. The CDR3 is 16 residues long. The germline V gene encodes CDR1 SGHVS and CDR2 FQNEAQ. The CDR3, as DNA: TGTGCCAGCAGCTATATGACAGCCCAGAGCAATCAGCCCCAGCATTTT. This codes for CASSYMTAQSNQPQHF. The full variable domain, with the rest looked up from reference TRBV7-8 and TRBJ1-5, is GAGVSQSPRYKVAKRGQDVALRCDPISGHVSLFWYQQALGQGPEFLTYFQNEAQLDKSGLPSDRFFAERPEGSVSTLKIQRTQQEDSAVYLCASSYMTAQSNQPQHFGDGTRLSIL.